Below, one T cell receptor (beta chain) is given with its context. No antigen is known for it. Within one base of it there is no much larger clone, and no base qualities were kept. Each donor gave one peripheral blood draw, averaging approximately 110 mL, which was collected into heparinised tubes. A BD FACSAria II was used to sort naive, central memory, regulatory and stem cell-like memory CD4+ T cells with a panel that included CD45RO, CCR7, CD25, CD127, CD95 and CD27. Every sorted population had a purity above 95%. PBMCs were isolated immediately by Lymphoprep density gradient centrifugation and stained directly without culture. So that batch effects would be minimized, each experiment stained and sorted samples in pairs, pairing one healthy donor with one patient. The data belong to a study of beta chain features in type 1 diabetes (dated by TCRdb to the late 2010s). About the investigation overall: Mean age, gender distribution, total cell number and subset yield did not differ between patients and healthy donors. The study compared TCRB repertoires of sorted circulating CD4+ T cell subsets between recently diagnosed type 1 diabetes patients and matched healthy donors. Whereas all 28 donors provided naive and central memory subsets, regulatory and stem cell-like memory subsets were isolated from just 8 patients and about eight healthy donors. A total of under 140,000,000 sorted cells were examined across all samples, and the number of cells per subset was strongly correlated with RNA yield. General conclusions and limits of the study: HLA sub-analyses involved small numbers of individuals, so any influence of HLA type on TCRB rearrangement remained unresolved. Sequencing cDNA rather than genomic DNA could over-represent highly expressing activated cells, although activation and CD3 levels did not differ between groups. PCR may preferentially amplify shorter templates, but because patient and control samples were amplified and corrected together, any resulting skew would affect both groups equally. At VDJ recombination sites, patients with type 1 diabetes made fewer insertions and deleted more nucleotides, a pattern implying thymic rearrangement abnormalities. In all four CD4+ subsets, TCRB CDR3 length was moderately but significantly shorter in type 1 diabetes patients. Naive, central memory and regulatory TCRB repertoires appeared to be more alike among patients than among healthy donors.

The entire amount of isolated RNA was reverse transcribed using the High Capacity cDNA Reverse Transcription Kit, so the sequenced TCRB transcripts were expressed ones. Naive, central memory and regulatory T cell samples underwent deep immunoSEQ sequencing, averaging around 4 million total reads per sample. After sorted cells were lysed in RLT buffer, RNA was extracted with DNase-treated RNeasy Micro or Mini kits, with the choice depending on cell number. To prevent cross-contamination, every cell subset was processed on its own, while patient and healthy donor samples were processed together. The immunoSEQ multiplex PCR was used to amplify TCRB sequences from cDNA, yielding 87-bp fragments that span the CDR3 region. Sequencing of the amplicons was done on the Illumina HiSeq platform. The authors processed their data as follows. PCR bias was computationally corrected using synthetic template baselines, reads within Hamming distance 2 were collapsed, and singletons that could not be merged were discarded. Reads were aligned to IMGT to assign V, D and J genes, CDR3 length, and insertions or deletions at six rearrangement sites. Clonotype counts were normalized to sorted cell number within each subset before computing true diversity and Gini coefficients with the tcR R package. Repertoire sharing was quantified using the overlap coefficient calculated on TCRB nucleotide sequences. What TCRdb holds here is the immuneACCESS table cut down to in-frame rearrangements. Part of the clones is not present; checked against another copy, under half of the missing clones reflect an unresolved V gene, and the others are unexplained. V and J calls and clone size are as listed in that table; D and trimming were resolved from the DNA. This sample gives 55,000 to 80,000 clones in total; about 50% of them show up just once. In total, the top ten clones hold 0.55% to 0.8% of the sample.

The sequenced sample consisted of central memory CD4+ T cells from blood. The TCR was taken from a man younger than 45 with type 1 diabetes.

The nucleotide sequence reads as follows: TGTGCCAGCAGCCCCGGGACTAGCGGGCAGTATTTT. Its product reads: CASSPGTSGQYF. Here the chain combines TRBV2 and TRBJ2-3; TRBD2 aligns with 11 central bases. Ends trimmed: V by 6 bases, J by 11 bases; bases unmatched to a gene: 4. The CDR3 holds 12 amino acids from the cysteine to the phenylalanine. Only the CDR3 region is kept as DNA, spanning 36 bases read in frame from base 1. Via the germline V gene, CDR1 is SNHLY and CDR2 FYNNEI.